This T cell receptor beta chain was captured in a study of blood T cell repertoires in COVID-19. On the study more broadly: Spain, Italy and the United States supplied samples that represented acute and convalescent COVID-19. T cells, B-cell-depleted T cells, or PBMCs provided the cDNA or gDNA that served as material.

Measured with immunoSEQ multiplex PCR; TCRdb has only the in-frame clones, and not every one. The sample shows about 100,000 clones, over 75% of them seen only once. J gave up 4 bases and V 5 bases, and 7 bases lay outside the gene matches. The CDR3 sequence is 14 residues long. Looked up from germline, CDR1 is SNHLY and CDR2 is FYNNEI. Sequenced sample: peripheral blood. This rearrangement joins TRBV2 to TRBJ1-2; 7 nucleotides align to TRBD1. The receptor was derived from a man aged 45 to 65 with acute or convalescent COVID-19. CDR3 loop: CASSTDRVAYGYTF. The CDR3, as DNA: TGTGCCAGCAGTACCGACAGGGTGGCCTATGGCTACACCTTC. The variable domain in full, with the rest retrieved from reference TRBV2 and TRBJ1-2, is EPEVTQTPSHQVTQMGQEVILRCVPISNHLYFYWYRQILGQKVEFLVSFYNNEISEKSEIFDDQFSVERPDGSNFTLKIRSTKLEDSAMYFCASSTDRVAYGYTFGSGTRLTVV.